A selection of T cell receptor beta chains follows, all from one sample in a study of cytomegalovirus exposure and HLA in healthy donors. The protocol was immunoSEQ multiplex PCR, while the TCRdb copy is restricted to in-frame clones and leaves out a portion. The sample includes more than 100,000 clones, roughly 82% of them seen just once. The specimen sequenced was PBMCs. The receptors originated from a human donor in good health. Each CDR3 is given with its conserved first and last residue.

TRBV28,TRBJ2-5,CASSGHTYSQETQYF
TRBV6-5,TRBJ1-5,CASRPDGWSNQPQHF
TRBV20-1,TRBJ1-1,CSAQTGTMAFF
TRBV6-4,TRBJ2-6,CASSEQGAGANVLTF
TRBV5-4,TRBJ2-3,CASSHDGGGVHLAYF
TRBV6-5,TRBJ1-2,CASSDRGEGGYTF
TRBV7-3,TRBJ2-3,CASSLNLARTDTQYF
TRBV5-1,TRBJ2-5,CASSLTSGSVETQYF
TRBV11-2,TRBJ2-6,CASSLESGYGANVLTF
TRBV6-5,TRBJ1-4,CASSYRPRATNEKLFF
TRBV18,TRBJ1-2,CASSPPGTVNYGYTF
TRBV19,TRBJ1-5,CASSTPETQDQPQHF
TRBV7-3,TRBJ2-6,CASRPPGGRISGANVLTF
TRBV5-6,TRBJ2-3,CASSLLSGSGSDTQYF